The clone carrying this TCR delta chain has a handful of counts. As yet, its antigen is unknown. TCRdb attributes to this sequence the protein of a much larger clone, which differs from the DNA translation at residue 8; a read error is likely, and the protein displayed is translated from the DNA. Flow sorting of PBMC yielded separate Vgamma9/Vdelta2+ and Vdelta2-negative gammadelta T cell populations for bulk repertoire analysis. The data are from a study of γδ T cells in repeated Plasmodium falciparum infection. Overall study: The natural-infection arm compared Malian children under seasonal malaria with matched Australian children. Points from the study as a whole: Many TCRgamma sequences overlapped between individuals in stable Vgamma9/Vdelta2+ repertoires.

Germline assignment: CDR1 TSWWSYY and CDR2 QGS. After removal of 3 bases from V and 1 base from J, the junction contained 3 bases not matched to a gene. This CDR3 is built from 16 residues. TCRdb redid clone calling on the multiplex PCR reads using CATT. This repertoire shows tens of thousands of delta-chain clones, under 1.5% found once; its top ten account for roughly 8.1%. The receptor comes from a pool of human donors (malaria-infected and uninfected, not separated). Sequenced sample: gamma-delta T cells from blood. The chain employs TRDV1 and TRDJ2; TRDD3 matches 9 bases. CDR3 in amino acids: CALGDWGMLLTAQLFF. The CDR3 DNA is TGTGCTCTTGGGGACTGGGGGATGCTTTTGACAGCACAACTCTTCTTT.